The rows below give T cell receptor beta chains drawn from one sample of a study of T-cell reconstitution after alpha-beta-depleted transplantation in children. TCRdb used MiXCR to reprocess the PCR reads, holding one entry per CDR3 protein. The sample lists some 9,000 distinct CDR3 sequences, 15% to 20% occurring once. The source was PBMCs, mostly from graft donor cells, collected 60 days after TCRalphabeta/CD19-depleted stem cell transplant. Receptor source: a girl younger than two who had a stem cell transplant for combined immunodeficiency, so the T cells may come from the graft donor. The CDR3 runs from the conserved cysteine through the conserved F or W. Each record gives: CDR3 length, D gene, V gene, J gene, clone size, CDR3 DNA, CDR3 protein. A D gene is named only where the DNA matches it firmly. The size field is filled for only some rows; it gives once, few, many or a size class.

12	.	TRBV7-9	TRBJ2-1	few	TGTGCCAGCAGCCCCAGGGAGTATGAGCAGTTCTTC	CASSPREYEQFF
16	TRBD1	TRBV4-3	TRBJ2-5	many	TGCGCCAGCAGCCAATCACAGGGGGCGACTGGCGAGACCCAGTACTTC	CASSQSQGATGETQYF
12	.	TRBV28	TRBJ2-7	.	TGTGCCAGCAGGGGGACCTCCAAAAAGGAGTACTTC	CASRGTSKKEYF
15	.	TRBV15	TRBJ2-7	many	TGTGCCACCAGCAGAGATCTGCCCCTAGTCTACGAGCAGTACTTC	CATSRDLPLVYEQYF
16	.	TRBV9	TRBJ2-1	few	TGTGCCAGCAGCTTCCGCCCGGGCCAGGCCTACAATGAGCAGTTCTTC	CASSFRPGQAYNEQFF
14	.	TRBV6-5	TRBJ1-1	.	TGTGCCAGCAGTAGAGTGGGCAAGAACACTGAAGCTTTCTTT	CASSRVGKNTEAFF
15	TRBD2	TRBV12-3/TRBV12-4	TRBJ2-7	many	TGTGCCAGCAGCCGTAGCGGGCATAGCTCCTACGAGCAGTACTTC	CASSRSGHSSYEQYF
13	TRBD2	TRBV24-1	TRBJ2-1	many	TGTGCCACCGAAGGGGACTACCACAATGAGCAGTTCTTC	CATEGDYHNEQFF
17	TRBD2	TRBV10-3	TRBJ2-5	.	TGTGCCATCAGTGAGTCTTTTCCTAGCGGGGGCCAAGAGACCCAGTACTTC	CAISESFPSGGQETQYF
13	.	TRBV7-2	TRBJ1-2	many	TGTGCCAGCAGCGTGCCGGGGGCTTATGGCTACACCTTC	CASSVPGAYGYTF
14	TRBD1	TRBV3-1	TRBJ1-5	once	TGTGCCAGCAGTACAGGGGATAGCAATCAGCCCCAGCATTTT	CASSTGDSNQPQHF
12	.	TRBV7-2	TRBJ2-1	.	TGTGCCAGCAGCCGGACGTACAATGAGCAGTTCTTC	CASSRTYNEQFF
15	TRBD1	TRBV11-1	TRBJ2-1	few	TGTGCCAGCAGCCTCCGGGACAGAGAGTACAATGAGCAGTTCTTC	CASSLRDREYNEQFF
14	.	TRBV12-3/TRBV12-4	TRBJ1-3	few	TGTGCCAGCAGTTTACAGGGGAACGGAAACACCATATATTTT	CASSLQGNGNTIYF
18	TRBD2	TRBV20-1	TRBJ2-5	.	TGCAGTGCTAAAGTAGGAGTTGGGAGCGGGAGTATGATAGAGACCCAGTACTTC	CSAKVGVGSGSMIETQYF
18	TRBD2	TRBV6-5	TRBJ2-2	few	TGTGCCAGCAGTTATTCTCTGAGCGGGGGCGCGGACACCGGGGAGCTGTTTTTT	CASSYSLSGGADTGELFF
16	TRBD2	TRBV20-1	TRBJ2-5	.	TGCAGTGCTATAGGACTAGCGGGGGTCAGAGAAGAGACCCAGTACTTC	CSAIGLAGVREETQYF
15	TRBD1	TRBV12-3/TRBV12-4	TRBJ2-5	.	TGTGCCAGCAGGAAAGGGGGCAGGGGCCAAGAGACCCAGTACTTC	CASRKGGRGQETQYF
12	.	TRBV6-5	TRBJ1-4	.	TGTGCCAGCAGGGGGTCGGATGAAAAACTGTTTTTT	CASRGSDEKLFF
14	.	TRBV7-9	TRBJ2-3	few	TGTGCCAGCAGCTCGATGACTAAGCGGGATACGCAGTATTTT	CASSSMTKRDTQYF
15	TRBD2	TRBV9	TRBJ2-5	many	TGTGCCAGCAGCGTAGATCCTAGCGGAGTAGAGACCCAGTACTTC	CASSVDPSGVETQYF
12	.	TRBV7-2	TRBJ2-3	many	TGTGCCAGCAGCCTCGACGTAGATACGCAGTATTTT	CASSLDVDTQYF
14	.	TRBV5-1	TRBJ2-3	.	TGCGCCAGCAATCAGCAGTACGGCACAGATACGCAGTATTTT	CASNQQYGTDTQYF